The clone carrying this TCR beta chain turned up a few times. What it binds is not known. Germline-derived CDR1 and CDR2 are WSHSY and SAAADI. V was clipped by 7 bases and J by 2 bases, with 7 bases between them. The CDR3 extends over 12 amino acids. The entry originates in a study of cytomegalovirus exposure and HLA in healthy donors. Study information: Among roughly 180 million T cells, an earlier analysis found roughly 120 million unique TCR beta sequences.

PCR employed 60 Vbeta and 13 Jbeta primers. TCRdb's copy holds only in-frame clones and misses some; the assay was immunoSEQ multiplex PCR. The sample has about 120,000 clones, 67% seen once; the top ten hold roughly 8.3%. General observations from the study: In a later analysis, TCR beta V- and J-gene trimming was associated with a missense DCLRE1C variant. Analyzed later, most CMV-associated TCR beta chains appeared HLA-restricted.

Input material: PBMCs. The rearrangement uses TRBV10-2 and TRBJ2-3; D gene ambiguous. This clonotype was obtained from a man aged 18 to 30 in good health and CMV-seropositive. The CDR3 sequence: CASIANTDTQYF. The DNA of the CDR3 is TGCGCCAGCATTGCGAACACAGATACGCAGTATTTT.